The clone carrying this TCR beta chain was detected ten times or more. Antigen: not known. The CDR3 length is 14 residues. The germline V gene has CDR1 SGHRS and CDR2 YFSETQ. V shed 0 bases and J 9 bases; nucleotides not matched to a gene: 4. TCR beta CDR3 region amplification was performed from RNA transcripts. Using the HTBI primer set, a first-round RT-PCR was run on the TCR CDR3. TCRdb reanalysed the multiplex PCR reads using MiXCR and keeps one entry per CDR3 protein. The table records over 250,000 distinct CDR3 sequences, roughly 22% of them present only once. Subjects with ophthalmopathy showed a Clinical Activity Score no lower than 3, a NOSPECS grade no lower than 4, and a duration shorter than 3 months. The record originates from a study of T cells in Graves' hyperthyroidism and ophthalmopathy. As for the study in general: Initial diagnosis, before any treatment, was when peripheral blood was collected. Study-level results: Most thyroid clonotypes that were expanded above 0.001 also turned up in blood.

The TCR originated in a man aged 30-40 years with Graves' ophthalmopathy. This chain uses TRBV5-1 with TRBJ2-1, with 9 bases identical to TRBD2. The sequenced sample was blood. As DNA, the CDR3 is TGCGCCAGCAGCTTGGTGTTAGCGGGAGCTGAGCAGTTCTTC. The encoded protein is CASSLVLAGAEQFF.